What follows is one T cell receptor (beta chain) and its context. Its antigen is undetermined. This sample was taken from a study of T cell responses to AZD1222 COVID-19 vaccine. Study-level findings and limits: White British donors predominated, females outnumbered males, and clonal diversity was possibly underestimated. Sampling captured repertoires only after the peak T cell response. Baseline antibody screening turned up just a handful of seropositive AZD1222 recipients. The study found vaccine-associated CD4 TCRs spanning spike, dominant at 160-218 and 743-854.

The repertoire was sequenced with immunoSEQ multiplex PCR; TCRdb's copy has only in-frame clones and lacks some. The sample carries 150,000 to 200,000 clones, around 88% recorded once. Between the trimmed V and J ends, which lost 0 bases and 7 bases, there was a span of 10 bases. Germline V gene data show CDR1 as LGHNT and CDR2 as FRNRAP. CDR3 length equals 14 residues. The TCR sequence derives from an adult who received the AZD1222 COVID-19 vaccine. Sequences were derived from peripheral blood, sampled 28 days after the second AZD1222 dose. The chain joins TRBV12-5 to TRBJ1-5; D is uncertain. The CDR3 here is CASGLVSEGQPQHF. CDR3 coding DNA: TGTGCTAGTGGTTTGGTCTCGGAGGGACAGCCCCAGCATTTT.